Below, one T cell receptor beta chain is given with its context. Its antigen remains unknown. The CDR3 runs 16 residues. V was shortened by 0 bases and J by 0 bases, with 12 bases between the two germline ends. Germline CDR1 ENHRY, CDR2 SYGVKD. The sample comes from a study of shared clonotypes between healthy human individuals. Libraries were prepared by immunoSEQ multiplex PCR; TCRdb keeps only in-frame clonotypes and omits some of them. The sample includes about a million clones, roughly 80% of them seen just once. General study points: Larger richness was generally estimated for naive than memory subsets. The diversity represented, both genetic and in exposure history, was limited by few donors. Non-shared clonotypes had lower generation probabilities than those shared by all four donors.

Source material: memory CD4+ T cells from PBMCs. Described subset: CD45RA-negative fraction. This chain joins TRBV10-3 and TRBJ2-7; D gene unclear. This TCR was recovered from a man younger than 35 in good health. Some clones in this sample may be carry-over from other donors' samples. CDR3 loop: CAISESIFKTSYEQYF. The DNA of the CDR3 is TGTGCCATCAGTGAGTCGATATTTAAGACCTCCTACGAGCAGTACTTC.